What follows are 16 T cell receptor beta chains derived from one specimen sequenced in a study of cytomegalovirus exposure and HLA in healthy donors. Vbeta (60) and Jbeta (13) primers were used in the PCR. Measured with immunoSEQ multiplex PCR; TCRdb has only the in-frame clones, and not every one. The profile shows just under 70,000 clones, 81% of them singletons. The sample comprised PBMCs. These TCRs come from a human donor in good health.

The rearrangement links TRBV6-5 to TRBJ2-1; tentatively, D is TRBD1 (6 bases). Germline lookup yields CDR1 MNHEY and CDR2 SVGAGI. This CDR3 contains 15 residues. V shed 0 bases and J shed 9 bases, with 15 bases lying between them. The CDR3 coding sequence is TGTGCCAGCAGTTACTCGAAGGCAGGGGTTAGTGAGCAGTTCTTC. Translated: CASSYSKAGVSEQFF.

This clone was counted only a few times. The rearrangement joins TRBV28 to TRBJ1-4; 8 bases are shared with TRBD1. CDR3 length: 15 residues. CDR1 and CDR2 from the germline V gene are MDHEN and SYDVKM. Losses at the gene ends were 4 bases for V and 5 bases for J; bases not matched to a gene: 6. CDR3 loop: CASSSRTGPNEKLFF. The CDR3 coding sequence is TGTGCCAGCAGTTCACGGACAGGGCCAAATGAAAAACTGTTTTTT.

The CDR3 reads CASSPYGGAYSGNTIYF. CDR3 in DNA: TGTGCCAGCAGCCCGTATGGCGGGGCTTACTCTGGAAACACCATATATTTT. The chain carries TRBV9 and TRBJ1-3, with a tentative D call TRBD1 (5 bases). This CDR3 contains 17 residues. Germline CDR1 reads SGDLS; CDR2 reads YYNGEE. Trimming removed 4 bases at V and 0 bases at J, with 17 bases between.

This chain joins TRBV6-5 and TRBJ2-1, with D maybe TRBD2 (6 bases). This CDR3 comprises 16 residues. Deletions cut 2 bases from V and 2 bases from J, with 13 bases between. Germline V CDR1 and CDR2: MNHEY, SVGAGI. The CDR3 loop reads CASSYNWRGTYNEQFF. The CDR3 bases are TGTGCCAGCAGTTACAATTGGCGGGGTACCTACAATGAGCAGTTCTTC.

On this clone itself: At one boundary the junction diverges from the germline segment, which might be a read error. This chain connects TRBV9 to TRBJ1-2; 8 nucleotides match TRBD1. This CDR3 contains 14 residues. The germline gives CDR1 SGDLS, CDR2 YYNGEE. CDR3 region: CASSKGQASYGYPF. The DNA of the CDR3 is TGTGCCAGCAGCAAGGGACAGGCTTCCTATGGCTACCCCTTC.

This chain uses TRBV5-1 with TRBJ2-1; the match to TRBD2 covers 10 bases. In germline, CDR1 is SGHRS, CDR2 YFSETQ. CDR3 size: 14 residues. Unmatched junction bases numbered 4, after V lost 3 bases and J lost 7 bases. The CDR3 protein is CASSSSGGNNEQFF. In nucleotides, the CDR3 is TGCGCCAGCAGCTCTAGCGGGGGTAATAATGAGCAGTTCTTC.

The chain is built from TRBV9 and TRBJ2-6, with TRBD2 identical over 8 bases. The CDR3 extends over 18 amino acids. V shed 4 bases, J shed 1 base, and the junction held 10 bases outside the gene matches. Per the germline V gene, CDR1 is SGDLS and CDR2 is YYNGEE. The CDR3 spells CASSPGGGSGSGANVLTF. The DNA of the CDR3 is TGTGCCAGCAGCCCCGGCGGGGGGTCTGGGTCTGGGGCCAACGTCCTGACTTTC. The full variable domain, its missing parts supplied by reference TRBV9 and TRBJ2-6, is DSGVTQTPKHLITATGQRVTLRCSPRSGDLSVYWYQQSLDQGLQFLIQYYNGEERAKGNILERFSAQQFPDLHSELNLSSLELGDSALYFCASSPGGGSGSGANVLTFGAGSRLTVL.

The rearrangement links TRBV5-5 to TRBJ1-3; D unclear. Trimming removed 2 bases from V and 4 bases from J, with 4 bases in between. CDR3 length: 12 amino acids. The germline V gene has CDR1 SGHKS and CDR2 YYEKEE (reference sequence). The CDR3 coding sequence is TGTGCCAGCAGCTTCTCCGGAAACACCATATATTTT. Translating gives CASSFSGNTIYF.

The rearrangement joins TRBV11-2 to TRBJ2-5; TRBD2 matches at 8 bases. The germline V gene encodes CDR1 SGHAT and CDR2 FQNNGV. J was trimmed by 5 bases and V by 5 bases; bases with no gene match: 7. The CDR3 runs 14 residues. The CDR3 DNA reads TGTGCCAGCAGCCCTCAGCGGGGGCTGGAGACCCAGTACTTC. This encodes CASSPQRGLETQYF.

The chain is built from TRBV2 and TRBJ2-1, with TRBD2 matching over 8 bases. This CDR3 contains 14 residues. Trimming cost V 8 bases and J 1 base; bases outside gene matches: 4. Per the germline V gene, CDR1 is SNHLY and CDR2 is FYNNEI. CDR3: CASDGGVSYNEQFF. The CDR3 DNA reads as TGTGCCAGCGACGGGGGGGTATCCTACAATGAGCAGTTCTTC.

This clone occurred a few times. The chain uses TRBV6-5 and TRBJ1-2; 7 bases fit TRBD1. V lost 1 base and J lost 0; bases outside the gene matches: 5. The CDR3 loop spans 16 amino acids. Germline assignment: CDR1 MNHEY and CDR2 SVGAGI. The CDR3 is CASSYLDRRSNYGYTF. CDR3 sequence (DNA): TGTGCCAGCAGTTACTTGGACAGGCGATCTAACTATGGCTACACCTTC.

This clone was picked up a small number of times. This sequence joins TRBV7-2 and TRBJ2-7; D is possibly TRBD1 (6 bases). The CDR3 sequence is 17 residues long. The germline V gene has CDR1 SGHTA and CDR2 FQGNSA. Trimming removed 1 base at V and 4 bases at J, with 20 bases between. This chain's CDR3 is CASSLDGRRQARYEQYF. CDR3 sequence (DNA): TGTGCCAGCAGCTTAGATGGAAGGAGACAGGCCCGATACGAGCAGTACTTC.

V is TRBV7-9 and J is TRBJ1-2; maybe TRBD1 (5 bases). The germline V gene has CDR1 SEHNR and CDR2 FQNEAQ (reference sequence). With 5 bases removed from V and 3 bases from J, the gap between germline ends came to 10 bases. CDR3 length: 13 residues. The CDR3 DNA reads TGTGCCAGCAGCGCGTTGACAGACTATGGCTACACCTTC. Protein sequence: CASSALTDYGYTF.

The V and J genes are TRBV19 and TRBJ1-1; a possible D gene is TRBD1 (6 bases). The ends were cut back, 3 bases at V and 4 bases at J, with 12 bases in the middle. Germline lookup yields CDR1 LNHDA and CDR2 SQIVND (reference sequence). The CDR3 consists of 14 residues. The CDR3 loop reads CASSIGTQGTEAFF. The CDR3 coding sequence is TGTGCCAGTAGTATCGGGACACAGGGCACTGAAGCTTTCTTT.

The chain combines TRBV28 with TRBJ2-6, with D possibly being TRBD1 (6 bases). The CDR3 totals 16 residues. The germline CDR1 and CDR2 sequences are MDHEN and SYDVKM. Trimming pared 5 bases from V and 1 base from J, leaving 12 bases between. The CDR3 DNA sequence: TGTGCCAGCAGTCCCGGGACAAGTTCTGGGGCCAACGTCCTGACTTTC. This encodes CASSPGTSSGANVLTF.

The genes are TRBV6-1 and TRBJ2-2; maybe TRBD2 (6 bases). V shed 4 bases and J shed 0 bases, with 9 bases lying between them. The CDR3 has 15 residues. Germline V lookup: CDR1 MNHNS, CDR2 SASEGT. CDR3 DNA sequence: TGTGCCAGCAGTGCGGAGGGACCGAACACCGGGGAGCTGTTTTTT. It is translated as CASSAEGPNTGELFF.